Detailed here is one T cell receptor (beta chain). These data are taken from a study of cytomegalovirus exposure and HLA in healthy donors. PCR amplification relied on 60 Vbeta primers (plus 13 Jbeta primers). The data were produced by immunoSEQ multiplex PCR, yet TCRdb's version contains in-frame clones alone and is incomplete. The sample has under 150,000 clones; 73% are singletons. Germline V gene sequence: CDR1 SGHNT, CDR2 YYREEE (reference sequence). CDR3 length equals 14 residues. V was clipped by 2 bases and J by 7 bases, with 12 bases between them. V and J are TRBV5-4 and TRBJ2-2; a weak D match, TRBD1 (5 bases). The receptor comes from a human donor in good health. What was sequenced was PBMCs. CDR3 coding DNA: TGTGCCAGCAGCTTTTTGCAGGGCCACGGGGAGCTGTTTTTT. Its protein product is CASSFLQGHGELFF.